These T cell receptor beta chains were read from a single sample in a study of blood T cell repertoires in COVID-19. Repertoires were generated with immunoSEQ multiplex PCR, while TCRdb's copy carries only in-frame clones and drops some. The sample holds fewer than 150,000 clones, around 87% seen once. Sequencing used peripheral blood. The receptor source for this set is a woman in her thirties or forties with acute or convalescent COVID-19. CDR3s include the opening cysteine and the closing phenylalanine or tryptophan. A D gene is named only where the DNA matches it firmly. Clone sizes are given selectively: once, few, many, or a class where the clone is expanded.

J gene	V gene	D gene	clone size	CDR3 protein	CDR3 DNA
TRBJ1-2	TRBV11-2	TRBD1	.	CASSGQGAYGYTF	TGTGCCAGCAGCGGACAGGGGGCGTATGGCTACACCTTC
TRBJ2-3	TRBV9	.	.	CASSPRTVSTDTQYF	TGTGCCAGCAGCCCCCGGACAGTTAGCACAGATACGCAGTATTTT
TRBJ1-2	TRBV27	TRBD1	.	CASRRTGGIYGYTF	TGTGCCAGCAGACGGACAGGGGGCATCTATGGCTACACCTTC
TRBJ2-1	TRBV7-3	TRBD2	.	CASSSRLADNEQFF	TGTGCCAGCAGCTCCCGGCTAGCGGACAATGAGCAGTTCTTC
TRBJ2-7	TRBV10-3	TRBD2	.	CAIGSGRTHEQYF	TGTGCCATCGGTAGCGGGAGGACGCACGAGCAGTACTTC
TRBJ1-2	TRBV4-3	TRBD1	.	CASSQETGGWVGYTF	TGCGCCAGCAGCCAGGAGACAGGGGGGTGGGTTGGCTACACCTTC
TRBJ2-2	TRBV2	TRBD2	.	CASSPAPGGTGELFF	TGTGCCAGCAGTCCGGCTCCGGGGGGCACCGGGGAGCTGTTTTTT
TRBJ2-7	TRBV3-1/TRBV3-2	TRBD2	once	CASSQSLAGTGEQYF	TGTGCCAGCAGCCAAAGTCTAGCGGGTACGGGGGAGCAGTACTTC
TRBJ2-3	TRBV9	.	.	CASSVVQGTDTQYF	TGTGCCAGCAGCGTAGTGCAGGGGACAGATACGCAGTATTTT
TRBJ1-3	TRBV6-5	.	.	CASSPHGAAGNTIYF	TGTGCCAGCAGCCCCCACGGTGCCGCCGGAAACACCATATATTTT
TRBJ1-2	TRBV5-6	TRBD1	.	CASSLGDRANYGYTF	TGTGCCAGCAGCTTGGGGGACAGGGCAAACTATGGCTACACCTTC
TRBJ2-7	TRBV30	TRBD2	.	CAWSGSGRAEGEQYF	TGTGCCTGGAGTGGTAGCGGGAGGGCCGAAGGCGAGCAGTACTTC
TRBJ2-5	TRBV20-1	.	.	CSARDKETQYF	TGCAGTGCTAGAGATAAAGAGACCCAGTACTTC
TRBJ1-5	TRBV6-2/TRBV6-3	TRBD1	once	CASSYTGTGGEGNQPQHF	TGTGCCAGCAGTTACACCGGGACAGGGGGAGAGGGCAATCAGCCCCAGCATTTT
TRBJ1-1	TRBV9	.	.	CASSSQGTPAHTEAFF	TGTGCCAGCAGCTCTCAAGGGACTCCCGCCCACACTGAAGCTTTCTTT
TRBJ2-4	TRBV5-5	TRBD2	.	CASSGPTSGAGNIQYF	TGTGCCAGCAGCGGCCCGACTAGCGGAGCGGGAAACATTCAGTACTTC
TRBJ1-6	TRBV11-2	.	.	CASSLVQGQGSPLHF	TGTGCCAGCAGCTTAGTTCAGGGCCAGGGATCACCCCTCCACTTT
TRBJ1-1	TRBV6-6	TRBD1	.	CASSYSGTVNTEAFF	TGTGCCAGCAGTTACTCCGGGACAGTGAACACTGAAGCTTTCTTT
TRBJ1-1	TRBV4-2	.	.	CASSQDPDKLEAFF	TGTGCCAGCAGCCAAGATCCTGACAAACTTGAAGCTTTCTTT
TRBJ1-1	TRBV5-1	.	.	CASSLVPGEEAFF	TGCGCCAGCAGCTTGGTGCCAGGGGAGGAAGCTTTCTTT
TRBJ2-6	TRBV4-3	TRBD1	.	CASSPGTGVGANVLTF	TGCGCCAGCAGTCCCGGGACAGGGGTTGGGGCCAACGTCCTGACTTTC
TRBJ1-2	TRBV6-6	.	.	CASSSSDRNYGYTF	TGTGCCAGCAGTTCGTCCGACAGGAACTATGGCTACACCTTC
TRBJ2-1	TRBV7-3	TRBD2	.	CASSLTGLAEKGEQFF	TGTGCCAGCAGCTTAACGGGACTAGCGGAAAAGGGTGAGCAGTTCTTC
TRBJ2-1	TRBV6-2/TRBV6-3	TRBD2	.	CASSYSRLAGGAEQFF	TGTGCCAGCAGTTACTCACGTCTAGCGGGGGGGGCTGAGCAGTTCTTC
TRBJ2-5	TRBV7-9	.	.	CASSLFSGGAETQYF	TGTGCCAGCAGCTTATTTTCTGGGGGGGCAGAGACCCAGTACTTC
TRBJ1-2	TRBV3-1/TRBV3-2	.	.	CASSPRGRVYGYTF	TGTGCCAGCAGCCCGCGGGGGCGCGTCTATGGCTACACCTTC